The TCR beta chain described here comes from a study of T-cell reconstitution after alpha-beta-depleted transplantation in children. Study results and limitations: After one year, T-cell counts and TCRbeta diversity mostly came from new T cells. Surviving recipient T cells and thymic progenitors underlay high day-60 TCRbeta diversity in some patients.

This clonotype was recorded many times. The antigen is unknown. Unique molecular identifiers were incorporated into the prepared TCRbeta library. TCRdb redid the calling of the PCR reads with MiXCR, one entry per CDR3 protein. The repertoire includes under 300,000 distinct CDR3 sequences, 11% of them detected once, and about 25% sits in the top ten. V dropped 3 bases and J dropped 3 bases, with 12 bases sitting between them. The CDR3 runs 13 residues. CDR1 is DFQATT, CDR2 SNEGSKA, per germline (reference sequence). This TCR was sampled from a male patient aged 2 to 9 who had a stem cell transplant for chronic granulomatous disease, so the T cells may come from the graft donor. Sequenced material: peripheral blood, taken 180 days after TCRalphabeta/CD19-depleted stem cell transplant. This chain connects TRBV20-1 to TRBJ2-7; TRBD2 might be the D (6 bases). The CDR3 DNA is TGCAGTGCTAGGAGACTAGGGTACTACGAGCAGTACTTC. This gives the protein CSARRLGYYEQYF.